This T cell receptor beta chain was sequenced for a study of cytomegalovirus exposure and HLA in healthy donors. Study as a whole: Earlier results showed some 120 million unique TCR beta sequences derived from approximately 180 million T cells. Study-level findings and limits: DRB1 had the most TCR associations and HLA-C the fewest, a later analysis found, with rates varying by HLA locus. In a later analysis, at a false discovery rate of 0.05, approximately 16,000 TCR beta sequences matched HLA alleles. When analyzed later, a missense DCLRE1C variant was found to be linked to TCR beta V- and J-gene trimming.

Worth noting for this clone: Antigen unknown.

Germline CDR1 reads SGHNT; CDR2 reads YENEEA. The CDR3 has 18 residues. V trimming: 8 bases; J trimming: 5 bases; junction bases outside the gene matches: 18. Primers included in the PCR were 60 Vbeta and 13 Jbeta primers. Clones were read by immunoSEQ multiplex PCR, and TCRdb kept only the in-frame ones, dropping some. The sample shows 150,000 to 200,000 clones, around 84% of them seen only once. The chain is built from TRBV11-3 and TRBJ2-2; 9 nucleotides agree with TRBD2. The TCR was taken from a woman in her late teens or twenties in good health and CMV-seronegative. The source material was PBMCs. Here the CDR3 DNA reads TGTGCCAGCCGACGACCTGGGGCTAGCGGGATTGGGACCGGGGAGCTGTTTTTT. Its translation is CASRRPGASGIGTGELFF.